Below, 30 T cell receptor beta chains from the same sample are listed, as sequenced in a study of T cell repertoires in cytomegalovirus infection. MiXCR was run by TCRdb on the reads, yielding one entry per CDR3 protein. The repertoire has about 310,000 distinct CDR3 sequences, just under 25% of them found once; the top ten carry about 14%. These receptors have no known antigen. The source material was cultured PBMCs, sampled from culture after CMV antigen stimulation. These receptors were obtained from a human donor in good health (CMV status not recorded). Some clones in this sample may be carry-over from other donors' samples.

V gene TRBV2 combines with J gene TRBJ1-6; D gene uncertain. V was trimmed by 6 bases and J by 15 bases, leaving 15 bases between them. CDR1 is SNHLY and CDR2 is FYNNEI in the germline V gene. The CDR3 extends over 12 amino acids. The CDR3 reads CASRLDSIVLHF. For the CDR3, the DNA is TGTGCCAGCAGGCTAGATTCTATCGTCCTCCACTTT.

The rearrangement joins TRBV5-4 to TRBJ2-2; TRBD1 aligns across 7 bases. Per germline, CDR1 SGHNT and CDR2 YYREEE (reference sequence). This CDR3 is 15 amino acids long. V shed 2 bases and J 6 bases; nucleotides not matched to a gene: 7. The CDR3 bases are TGTGCCAGCAGCTTTGGACAGGTGTTCTCCGGGGAGCTGTTTTTT. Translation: CASSFGQVFSGELFF.

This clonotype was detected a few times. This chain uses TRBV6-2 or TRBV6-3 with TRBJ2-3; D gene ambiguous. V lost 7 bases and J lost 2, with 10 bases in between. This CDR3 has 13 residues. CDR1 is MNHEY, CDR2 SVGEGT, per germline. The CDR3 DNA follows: TGTGCCAGCAATGGCAGAACCACAGATACGCAGTATTTT. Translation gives CASNGRTTDTQYF.

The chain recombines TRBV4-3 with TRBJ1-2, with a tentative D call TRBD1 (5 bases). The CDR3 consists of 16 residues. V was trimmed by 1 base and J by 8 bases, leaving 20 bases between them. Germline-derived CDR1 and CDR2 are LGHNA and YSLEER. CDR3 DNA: TGCGCCAGCAGCCAAGTGAGAGGGGTCGGCCGTAGCGGCTACACCTTC. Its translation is CASSQVRGVGRSGYTF.

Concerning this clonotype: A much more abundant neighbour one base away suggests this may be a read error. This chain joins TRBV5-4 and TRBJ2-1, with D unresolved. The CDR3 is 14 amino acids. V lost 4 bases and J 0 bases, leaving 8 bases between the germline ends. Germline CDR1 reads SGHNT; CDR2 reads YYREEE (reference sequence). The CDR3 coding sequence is TGTGCCAGCAGCCCCGATAGCTCCTACAATGAGCAGTTCTTC. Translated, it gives CASSPDSSYNEQFF.

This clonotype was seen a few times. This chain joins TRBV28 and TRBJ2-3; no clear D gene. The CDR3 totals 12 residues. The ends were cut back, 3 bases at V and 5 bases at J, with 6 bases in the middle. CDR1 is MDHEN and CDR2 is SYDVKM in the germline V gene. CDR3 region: CASSLARDTQYF. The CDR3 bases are TGTGCCAGCAGTTTGGCGCGAGATACGCAGTATTTT.

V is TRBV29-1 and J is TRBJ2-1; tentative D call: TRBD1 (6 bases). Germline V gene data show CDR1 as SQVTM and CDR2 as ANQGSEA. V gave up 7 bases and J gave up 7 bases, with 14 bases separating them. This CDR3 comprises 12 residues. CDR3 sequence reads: CSGTVLGNEQFF. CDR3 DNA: TGCAGCGGGACAGTCTTGGGGAATGAGCAGTTCTTC.

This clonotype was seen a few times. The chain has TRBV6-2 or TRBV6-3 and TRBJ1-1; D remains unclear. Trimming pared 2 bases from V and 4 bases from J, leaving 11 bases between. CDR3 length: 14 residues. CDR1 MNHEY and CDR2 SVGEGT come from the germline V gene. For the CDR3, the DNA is TGTGCCAGCAGTTACGGAGGGAAAATCACTGAAGCTTTCTTT. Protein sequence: CASSYGGKITEAFF.

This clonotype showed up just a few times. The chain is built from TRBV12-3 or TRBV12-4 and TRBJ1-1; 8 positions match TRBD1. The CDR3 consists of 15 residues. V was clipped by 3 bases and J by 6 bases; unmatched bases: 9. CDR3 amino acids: CASSFQGALGAEAFF. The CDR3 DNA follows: TGTGCCAGCAGTTTTCAGGGGGCGCTGGGGGCTGAAGCTTTCTTT.

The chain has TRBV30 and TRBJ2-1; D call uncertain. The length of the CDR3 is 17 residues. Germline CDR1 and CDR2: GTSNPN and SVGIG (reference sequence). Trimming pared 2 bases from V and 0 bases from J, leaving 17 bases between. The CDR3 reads CAWSNMAGRSSYNEQFF. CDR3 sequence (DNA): TGTGCCTGGAGTAATATGGCAGGCCGTAGCTCCTACAATGAGCAGTTCTTC.

DNA for the CDR3: TGTGCCAGCAGTTTCCCGCCCAGTAGTGGCGAGCAGTACTTC. Protein: CASSFPPSSGEQYF. The chain employs TRBV28 and TRBJ2-7; unclear D gene. The V end was cut by 3 bases, the J end by 6 bases, with 15 bases between. The germline CDR1 and CDR2 sequences are MDHEN and SYDVKM. This CDR3 contains 14 residues. The whole variable domain, remainder taken from reference TRBV28 and TRBJ2-7, is DVKVTQSSRYLVKRTGEKVFLECVQDMDHENMFWYRQDPGLGLRLIYFSYDVKMKEKGDIPEGYSVSREKKERFSLILESASTNQTSMYLCASSFPPSSGEQYFGPGTRLTVT.

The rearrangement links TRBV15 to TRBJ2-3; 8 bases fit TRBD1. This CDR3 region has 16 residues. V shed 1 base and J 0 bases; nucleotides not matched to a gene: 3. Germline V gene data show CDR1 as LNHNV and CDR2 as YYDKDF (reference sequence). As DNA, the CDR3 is TGTGCCACCAGCAGAGCAGGGGGCGCGAGCACAGATACGCAGTATTTT. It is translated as CATSRAGGASTDTQYF. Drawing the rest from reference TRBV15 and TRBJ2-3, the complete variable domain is DAMVIQNPRYQVTQFGKPVTLSCSQTLNHNVMYWYQQKSSQAPKLLFHYYDKDFNNEADTPDNFQSRRPNTSFCFLDIRSPGLGDTAMYLCATSRAGGASTDTQYFGPGTRLTVL.

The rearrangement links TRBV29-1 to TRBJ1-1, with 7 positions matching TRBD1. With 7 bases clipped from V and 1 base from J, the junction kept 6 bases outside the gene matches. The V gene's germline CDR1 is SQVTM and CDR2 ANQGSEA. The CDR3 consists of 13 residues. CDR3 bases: TGCAGCGCCCGGGACAGCCGGAACACTGAAGCTTTCTTT. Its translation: CSARDSRNTEAFF. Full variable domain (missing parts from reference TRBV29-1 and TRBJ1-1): SAVISQKPSRDICQRGTSLTIQCQVDSQVTMMFWYRQQPGQSLTLIATANQGSEATYESGFVIDKFPISRPNLTFSTLTVSNMSPEDSSIYLCSARDSRNTEAFFGQGTRLTVV.

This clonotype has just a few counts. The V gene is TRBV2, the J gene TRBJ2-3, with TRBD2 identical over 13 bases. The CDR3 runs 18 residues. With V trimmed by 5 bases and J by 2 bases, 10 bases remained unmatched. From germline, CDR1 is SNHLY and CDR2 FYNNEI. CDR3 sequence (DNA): TGTGCCAGCAGTACCCGGAGACTAGCGGGAGGTCCCACAGATACGCAGTATTTT. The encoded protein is CASSTRRLAGGPTDTQYF.

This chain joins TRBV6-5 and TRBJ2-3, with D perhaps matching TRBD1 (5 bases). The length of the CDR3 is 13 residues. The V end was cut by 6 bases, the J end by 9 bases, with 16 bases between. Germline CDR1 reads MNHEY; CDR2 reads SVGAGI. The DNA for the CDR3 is TGTGCCAGCAGAAGGCCCCCAGGGCAAACGCAGTATTTT. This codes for CASRRPPGQTQYF.

The CDR3 here is CASNGWDRGLEQYF. DNA for the CDR3: TGTGCCAGTAACGGGTGGGACAGGGGGCTCGAGCAGTACTTC. This chain joins TRBV28 and TRBJ2-7; 12 positions agree with TRBD1. J lost 6 bases, V lost 9 bases, and 9 bases had no gene match. Per germline, CDR1 MDHEN and CDR2 SYDVKM. The CDR3 extends over 14 amino acids.

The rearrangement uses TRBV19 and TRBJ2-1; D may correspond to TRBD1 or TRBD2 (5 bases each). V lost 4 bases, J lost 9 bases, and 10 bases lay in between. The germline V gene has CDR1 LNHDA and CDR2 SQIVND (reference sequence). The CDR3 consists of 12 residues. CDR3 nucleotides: TGTGCCAGTAGTAGGGGGACGGGTGAGCAGTTCTTC. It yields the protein CASSRGTGEQFF.

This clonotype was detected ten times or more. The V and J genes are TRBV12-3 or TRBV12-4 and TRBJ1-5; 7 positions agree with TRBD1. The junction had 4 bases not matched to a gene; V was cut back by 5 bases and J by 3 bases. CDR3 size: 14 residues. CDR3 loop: CASSLRGDNQPQHF. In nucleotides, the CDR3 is TGTGCCAGCAGTCTCAGGGGGGACAATCAGCCCCAGCATTTT.

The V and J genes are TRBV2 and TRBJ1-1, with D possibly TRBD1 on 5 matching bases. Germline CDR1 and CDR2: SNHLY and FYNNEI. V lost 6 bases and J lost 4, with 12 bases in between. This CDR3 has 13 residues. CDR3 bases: TGTGCCAGCAGCAGGGAGGGTAGCACTGAAGCTTTCTTT. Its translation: CASSREGSTEAFF.

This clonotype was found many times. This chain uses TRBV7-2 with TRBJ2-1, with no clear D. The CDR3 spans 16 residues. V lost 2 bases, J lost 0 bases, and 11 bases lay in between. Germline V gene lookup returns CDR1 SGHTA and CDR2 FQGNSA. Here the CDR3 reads CASSLLAVSSYNEQFF. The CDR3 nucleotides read TGTGCCAGCAGCTTACTGGCGGTGAGCTCCTACAATGAGCAGTTCTTC.

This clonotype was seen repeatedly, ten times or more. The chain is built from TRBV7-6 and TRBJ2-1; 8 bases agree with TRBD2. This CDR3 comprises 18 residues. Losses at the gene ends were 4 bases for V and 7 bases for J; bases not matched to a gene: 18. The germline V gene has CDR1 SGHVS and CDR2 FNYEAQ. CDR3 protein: CASSSRVSGISFMNEQFF. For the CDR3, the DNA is TGTGCCAGCAGCTCTCGGGTTAGCGGGATATCCTTCATGAATGAGCAGTTCTTC.

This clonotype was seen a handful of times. The CDR3 region has the DNA TGTGCCAGCAGCGTGCAGGGGAGAAACACCGGGGAGCTGTTTTTT. This sequence encodes CASSVQGRNTGELFF. The chain is built from TRBV7-2 and TRBJ2-2, with D perhaps matching TRBD1 (6 bases). Germline CDR1 is SGHTA and CDR2 is FQGNSA. Trimming shortened V by 5 bases and J by 2 bases, and 12 bases separated the two germline ends. The CDR3 length is 15 residues.

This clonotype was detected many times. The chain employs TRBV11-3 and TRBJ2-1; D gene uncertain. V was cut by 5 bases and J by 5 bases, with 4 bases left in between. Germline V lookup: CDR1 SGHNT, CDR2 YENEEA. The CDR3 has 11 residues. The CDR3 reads CASSRDNEQFF. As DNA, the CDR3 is TGTGCCAGCAGCCGAGACAATGAGCAGTTCTTC.

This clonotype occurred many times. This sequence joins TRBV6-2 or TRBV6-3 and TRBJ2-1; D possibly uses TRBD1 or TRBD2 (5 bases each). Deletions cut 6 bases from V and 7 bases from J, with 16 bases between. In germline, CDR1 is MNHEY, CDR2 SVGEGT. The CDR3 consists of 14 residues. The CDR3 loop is CASSYDMGTNEQFF. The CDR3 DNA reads TGTGCCAGCAGCTATGACATGGGGACGAATGAGCAGTTCTTC.

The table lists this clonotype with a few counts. Here the CDR3 reads CASSLAEVASEQFF. For the CDR3, the DNA is TGTGCCAGCAGCTTAGCGGAGGTAGCGAGTGAGCAGTTCTTC. The chain uses TRBV7-9 and TRBJ2-1; possible D gene TRBD2, 5 bases. Deletions cut 0 bases from V and 9 bases from J, with 12 bases between. Germline assignment: CDR1 SEHNR and CDR2 FQNEAQ (reference sequence). This CDR3 spans 14 amino acids.

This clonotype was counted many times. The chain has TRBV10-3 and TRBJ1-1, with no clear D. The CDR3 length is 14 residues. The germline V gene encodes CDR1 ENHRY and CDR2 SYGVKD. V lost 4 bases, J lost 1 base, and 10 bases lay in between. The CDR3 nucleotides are TGTGCCATCAGTGCTCGGGCCCAGAACACTGAAGCTTTCTTT. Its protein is CAISARAQNTEAFF.

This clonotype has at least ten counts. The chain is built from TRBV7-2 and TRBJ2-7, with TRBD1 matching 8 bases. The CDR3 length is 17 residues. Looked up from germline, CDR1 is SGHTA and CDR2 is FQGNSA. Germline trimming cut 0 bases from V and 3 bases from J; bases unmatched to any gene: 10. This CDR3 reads CASSLALRTGTSYEQYF. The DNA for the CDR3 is TGTGCCAGCAGCTTAGCGCTGAGGACAGGGACCAGCTACGAGCAGTACTTC. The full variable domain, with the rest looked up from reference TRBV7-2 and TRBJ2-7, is GAGVSQSPSNKVTEKGKDVELRCDPISGHTALYWYRQSLGQGLEFLIYFQGNSAPDKSGLPSDRFSAERTGGSVSTLTIQRTQQEDSAVYLCASSLALRTGTSYEQYFGPGTRLTVT.

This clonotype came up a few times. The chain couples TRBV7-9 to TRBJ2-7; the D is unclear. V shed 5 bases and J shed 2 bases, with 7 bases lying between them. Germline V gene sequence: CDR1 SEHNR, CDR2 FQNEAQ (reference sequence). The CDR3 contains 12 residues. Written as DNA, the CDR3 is TGTGCCAGCAGCCATACCCCCTACGAGCAGTACTTC. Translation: CASSHTPYEQYF.

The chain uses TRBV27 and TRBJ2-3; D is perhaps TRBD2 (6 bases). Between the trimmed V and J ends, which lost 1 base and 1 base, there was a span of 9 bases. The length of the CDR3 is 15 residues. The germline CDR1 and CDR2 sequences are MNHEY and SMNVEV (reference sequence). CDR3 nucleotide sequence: TGTGCCAGCAGTTTATTGGAGCGGGGCACAGATACGCAGTATTTT. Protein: CASSLLERGTDTQYF.

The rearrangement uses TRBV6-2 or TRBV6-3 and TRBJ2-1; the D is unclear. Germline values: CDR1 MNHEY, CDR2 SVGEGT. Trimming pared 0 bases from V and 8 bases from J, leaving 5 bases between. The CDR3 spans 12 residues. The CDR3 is CASSYSRYEQFF. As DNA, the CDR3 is TGTGCCAGCAGTTACTCGAGGTATGAGCAGTTCTTC.